This entry lists 7 T cell receptor beta chains sequenced from one sample in a study of blood T cell repertoires in COVID-19. Libraries were prepared by immunoSEQ multiplex PCR; TCRdb keeps only in-frame clonotypes and omits some of them. The sample includes 50,000 to 60,000 clones, just over 90% of them seen just once. The sample was peripheral blood. These receptors originate from a man aged 35-49 years with acute or convalescent COVID-19.

The chain recombines TRBV4-3 with TRBJ2-3; 7 positions match TRBD2. Germline CDR1 and CDR2: LGHNA and YSLEER. J was trimmed by 2 bases and V by 3 bases; bases with no gene match: 8. CDR3 length equals 16 residues. DNA of the CDR3: TGCGCCAGCAGCCACGGAGCGGGGACCGTCACAGATACGCAGTATTTT. Translated, it gives CASSHGAGTVTDTQYF.

This clone came up a few times. This chain connects TRBV6-4 to TRBJ2-1; 9 bases line up with TRBD2. Germline values: CDR1 MRHNA, CDR2 SNTAGT. V lost 0 bases and J lost 9; bases outside the gene matches: 6. This CDR3 region has 15 residues. The CDR3 reads CASSDSYSGSIEQFF. CDR3 sequence (DNA): TGTGCCAGCAGTGACTCGTATAGCGGGAGCATTGAGCAGTTCTTC.

About this clone: Other nucleotide sequences in the sample specify the same CDR3. This chain joins TRBV6-5 and TRBJ2-7; TRBD2 matches at 12 bases. Trimming took 2 bases from V and 1 from J; bases not matched to a gene: 0. This CDR3 spans 15 amino acids. Germline CDR1 reads MNHEY; CDR2 reads SVGAGI. CDR3 nucleotide sequence: TGTGCCAGCAGTTACGGGACTAGCGGGTCCTACGAGCAGTACTTC. Protein product: CASSYGTSGSYEQYF.

The V gene is TRBV30, the J gene TRBJ1-4; TRBD1 aligns across 7 bases. Trimming at V came to 1 base and at J to 5 bases, leaving 4 bases not matched to a gene. There are 14 residues in the CDR3. Germline CDR1 and CDR2: GTSNPN and SVGIG (reference sequence). In DNA form, the CDR3 reads TGTGCCTGGAGTGCGTCCAGGGGGAATGAAAAACTGTTTTTT. This gives the protein CAWSASRGNEKLFF. Combining the CDR3 with reference TRBV30 and TRBJ1-4 gives the whole variable domain SQTIHQWPATLVQPVGSPLSLECTVEGTSNPNLYWYRQAAGRGLQLLFYSVGIGQISSEVPQNLSASRPQDRQFILSSKKLLLSDSGFYLCAWSASRGNEKLFFGSGTQLSVL.

The rearrangement uses TRBV3-1 (or the pseudogene TRBV3-2) and TRBJ2-2, with a weak D call TRBD1 (5 bases). CDR1 LGHDT and CDR2 YNNKEL come from the germline V gene (reference sequence). The length of the CDR3 is 17 residues. Trimming pared 4 bases from V and 6 bases from J, leaving 21 bases between. The CDR3 bases are TGTGCCAGCAGCCGAGAGATAGGGGTACGGCGCTCCGGGGAGCTGTTTTTT. Residues: CASSREIGVRRSGELFF.

V is TRBV5-4 and J is TRBJ2-5; 7 bases agree with TRBD2. V dropped 4 bases and J dropped 4; count of bases not matched to a gene: 7. The CDR3 covers 14 residues. Germline values: CDR1 SGHNT, CDR2 YYREEE (reference sequence). The CDR3 DNA reads TGTGCCAGCAGCGATAGGCGGGAGATAGAGACCCAGTACTTC. As protein: CASSDRREIETQYF.

The chain combines TRBV7-9 with TRBJ1-5; 8 nucleotides align to TRBD1. Germline CDR1 SEHNR, CDR2 FQNEAQ (reference sequence). V was clipped by 6 bases and J by 5 bases; unmatched bases: 3. There are 13 residues in the CDR3. The CDR3 sequence is CASSSGGYQPQHF. In nucleotides, the CDR3 is TGTGCCAGCAGTTCAGGGGGCTATCAGCCCCAGCATTTT.